This T cell receptor beta chain was retrieved from a study of beta chain features in type 1 diabetes. Study conclusions and caveats: Moderate but significant shortening of TCRB CDR3s was recorded in all four CD4+ subsets from Type 1 diabetes patients.

Sequencing targeted expressed TCRB transcripts, as all isolated RNA had been reverse transcribed. Data came from immunoSEQ multiplex PCR; TCRdb stores just in-frame clones and leaves some out. The sample comprises around 710,000 clones, over 10% of which are singletons, and roughly 0.11% rests with the top ten. Germline trimming cut 2 bases from V and 4 bases from J; bases unmatched to any gene: 5. Germline CDR1 and CDR2: SGHNT and YYREEE (reference sequence). The CDR3 totals 16 residues. A note on this clone: No antigen is known for it.

V and J are TRBV5-4 and TRBJ2-7; 14 bases match TRBD2. The source of this sequence is a man aged 25 to 40 with type 1 diabetes. Sequencing was performed on naive CD4+ T cells from blood. The CDR3 spells CASSFGTSGGEYEQYF. The CDR3, as DNA: TGTGCCAGCAGCTTCGGGACTAGCGGGGGAGAGTACGAGCAGTACTTC.